This record concerns one T cell receptor (beta chain) sequence. Its antigen remains unknown. In germline, CDR1 is MNHEY, CDR2 SMNVEV (reference sequence). The CDR3 sequence is 15 residues long. Production of TCR beta libraries used UMI-labeled 5' RACE as the method. TCRdb re-called the 5' RACE reads and catalogs CDR3 proteins one per entry, DNA excluded. This repertoire includes about 9,300 distinct CDR3 sequences. The data derive from a study of human CD8 memory T cell subsets. Study-level results: Among the subsets, Chao1 estimates suggested that stem-like memory T cells were more diverse than precursor exhausted T cells.

It was by negative magnetic separation that total CD8+ T cells were enriched. The rearrangement joins TRBV27 to TRBJ2-5; TCRdb names TRBD1, which stays unverified in the absence of DNA. Sequenced: CD8+ T cells from PBMCs. This clonotype originated in a human donor in good health. CDR3 protein: CASSLGAGAQETQYF.